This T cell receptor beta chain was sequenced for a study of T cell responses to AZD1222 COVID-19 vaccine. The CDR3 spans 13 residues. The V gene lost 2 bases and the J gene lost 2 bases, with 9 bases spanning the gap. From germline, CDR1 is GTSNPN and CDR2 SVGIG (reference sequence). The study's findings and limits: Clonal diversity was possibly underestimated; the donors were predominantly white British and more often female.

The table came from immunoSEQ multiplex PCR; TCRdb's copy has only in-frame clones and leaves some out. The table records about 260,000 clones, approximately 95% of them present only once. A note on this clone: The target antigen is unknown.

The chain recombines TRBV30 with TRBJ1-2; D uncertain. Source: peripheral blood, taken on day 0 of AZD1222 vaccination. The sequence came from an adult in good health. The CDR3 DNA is TGTGCCTGGAGTAAAGGGCACAACTATGGCTACACCTTC. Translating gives CAWSKGHNYGYTF.